The T cell receptor beta chain under discussion was sequenced for a study of CD8+ T cells in alopecia areata. Overall study findings and caveats: Elevated clonality characterized lesional scalp relative to normal scalp, particularly in alopecia totalis/universalis. One nonresponder leaves baseline CD8+ expansion's link to response uncertain.

Extracted RNA was reverse transcribed into cDNA, the sequencing template. The table came from immunoSEQ multiplex PCR; TCRdb's copy has only in-frame clones and leaves some out. Of about 200,000 clones listed, around 60% are singletons. Comment on this clone: Its antigen is currently unknown.

Treatment noted: oral pan-JAK inhibitor, 5-10 mg twice daily. Here the sequenced sample was CD4+ T cells sorted from blood, taken at week 4, from a patient treated with tofacitinib. This TCR was recovered from a human donor with alopecia areata.

CDR3 in amino acids: CASILSPGNTIYF. The CDR3 nucleotides are TGTGCCAGCATCCTAAGTCCGGGAAACACCATATATTTT. V gene TRBV7-2 combines with J gene TRBJ1-3; D gene ambiguous. This CDR3 contains 13 residues. V shed 7 bases and J shed 4 bases, with 11 bases lying between them. The germline V gene encodes CDR1 SGHTA and CDR2 FQGNSA.